A single sample is the source of the 32 T cell receptor beta chains below, sequenced in a study of blood T cell repertoires in COVID-19. Profiled with immunoSEQ multiplex PCR; TCRdb holds only in-frame clones, not every one. The table has roughly 110,000 clones, 70% to 90% seen once; the top ten hold approximately 1.5%. Specimen: peripheral blood. The receptor source for this set is a man between 40 and 49 years old with acute or convalescent COVID-19.

This chain links TRBV28 with TRBJ1-2; TRBD1 might be the D (5 bases). Trimming took 7 bases from V and 4 from J, leaving 13 bases between them. The CDR3 runs to 13 residues. Germline CDR1 is MDHEN and CDR2 is SYDVKM. As DNA, the CDR3 is TGTGCCAGCAAACCGGGGAGGGGCTATGGCTACACCTTC. This encodes CASKPGRGYGYTF.

The rearrangement links TRBV14 to TRBJ2-5, with TRBD2 matching over 7 bases. CDR1 and CDR2 from the germline V gene are SGHDN and FVKESK. The junction had 11 bases not matched to a gene; V was cut back by 3 bases and J by 4 bases. This CDR3 region has 16 residues. CDR3 protein: CASSQNKGLERETQYF. The CDR3, as DNA: TGTGCCAGCAGCCAGAATAAAGGACTAGAGCGAGAGACCCAGTACTTC.

The gene calls are TRBV12-3 or TRBV12-4 and TRBJ2-3; 9 bases line up with TRBD2. The CDR3 spans 12 residues. V dropped 5 bases and J dropped 15; count of bases not matched to a gene: 9. CDR3 sequence reads: CASSISSGMSYF. The CDR3 DNA follows: TGTGCCAGCAGTATTTCTAGCGGGATGAGTTATTTT.

The genes are TRBV19 and TRBJ2-5, with TRBD1 matching over 10 bases. V gave up 6 bases and J gave up 5 bases; unmatched junction bases: 6. This CDR3 is 14 amino acids long. Germline V CDR1 and CDR2: LNHDA, SQIVND (reference sequence). The CDR3 here is CASRDRGRGETQYF. The CDR3, as DNA: TGTGCCAGTAGAGACAGGGGGCGAGGGGAGACCCAGTACTTC.

V usage is TRBV5-5 and J usage is TRBJ1-6; 7 positions match TRBD1. The CDR3 spans 14 residues. The J segment lost 9 bases and the V segment lost 5 bases, leaving 8 bases of the junction unmatched. CDR1 is SGHKS, CDR2 YYEKEE, per germline (reference sequence). CDR3 region: CASSPGDRLSPLHF. CDR3 bases: TGTGCCAGCAGTCCCGGGGACAGACTTTCACCCCTCCACTTT.

The J gene is TRBJ1-1, the V gene TRBV28; no firm D call. The V gene's germline CDR1 is MDHEN and CDR2 SYDVKM. V was trimmed by 2 bases and J by 1 base, leaving 5 bases between them. The CDR3 covers 13 residues. The CDR3 sequence is CASSLEENTEAFF. Written as DNA, the CDR3 is TGTGCCAGCAGTTTAGAGGAGAACACTGAAGCTTTCTTT.

This rearrangement joins TRBV27 to TRBJ1-2; D is unclear. The CDR3 runs to 13 residues. V lost 3 bases and J 4 bases, leaving 9 bases between the germline ends. CDR1 and CDR2 from the germline V gene are MNHEY and SMNVEV (reference sequence). This CDR3 reads CASSFLGTYGYTF. As DNA, the CDR3 is TGTGCCAGCAGTTTTCTCGGTACCTATGGCTACACCTTC.

The rearrangement uses TRBV6-2 or TRBV6-3 and TRBJ1-6; TRBD1 agrees at 10 bases. The CDR3 runs 16 residues. Germline-derived CDR1 and CDR2 are MNHEY and SVGEGT. J lost 4 bases, V lost 7 bases, and 7 bases had no gene match. The CDR3 loop is CASNPGTGVYNSPLHF. Here the CDR3 DNA reads TGTGCCAGCAACCCCGGGACAGGGGTGTATAATTCACCCCTCCACTTT.

The count of this clone is one. V and J are TRBV18 and TRBJ1-4; the D gene is possibly TRBD1 (5 bases). Trimming stripped 1 base from V and 6 bases from J, with 6 bases between. CDR3 length: 13 residues. Looked up from germline, CDR1 is KGHSH and CDR2 is LQKENI. The CDR3 DNA sequence: TGTGCCAGCTCACCACAGGGGTATGAAAAACTGTTTTTT. This gives the protein CASSPQGYEKLFF.

The CDR3: CASSYGGAAKNIQYF. As DNA, the CDR3 is TGTGCCAGCAGTTACGGGGGGGCGGCCAAAAACATTCAGTACTTC. The chain carries TRBV6-5 and TRBJ2-4, with TRBD2 as a possible D gene (7 bases). The CDR3 spans 15 residues. V was shortened by 2 bases and J by 1 base, with 9 bases between the two germline ends. In germline, CDR1 is MNHEY, CDR2 SVGAGI.

V and J are TRBV7-3 and TRBJ1-2, with D perhaps matching TRBD1 (6 bases). Germline values: CDR1 SGHTA, CDR2 FQGTGA. Trimming removed 2 bases at V and 4 bases at J, with 14 bases between. CDR3 length: 15 residues. This CDR3 reads CASSLSPRDIYGYTF. CDR3 DNA: TGTGCCAGCAGCTTATCTCCCCGGGACATCTATGGCTACACCTTC.

The chain joins TRBV10-3 to TRBJ2-5; 8 bases fit TRBD1. V shed 6 bases and J 12 bases; nucleotides not matched to a gene: 12. CDR3 length: 13 residues. Germline CDR1 ENHRY, CDR2 SYGVKD. CDR3 sequence: CAIRGDRKEREYF. The CDR3, as DNA: TGTGCCATCAGGGGGGACAGGAAGGAAAGGGAGTACTTC.

CDR3 amino acids: CASILGGGSYEQYF. CDR3 coding DNA: TGTGCCAGCATCCTGGGCGGGGGGAGCTACGAGCAGTACTTC. The rearrangement uses TRBV28 and TRBJ2-7; 8 bases are shared with TRBD2. The CDR3 sequence is 14 residues long. J lost 3 bases, V lost 7 bases, and 8 bases had no gene match. The V gene's germline CDR1 is MDHEN and CDR2 SYDVKM.

This clone was counted only a few times. The CDR3 here is CASSTDRDNSPLHF. In DNA, the CDR3 is TGTGCCAGCAGTACCGACAGGGACAATTCACCCCTCCACTTT. The V gene is TRBV6-5, the J gene TRBJ1-6; 7 bases are shared with TRBD1. The CDR3 runs 14 residues. CDR1 is MNHEY and CDR2 is SVGAGI in the germline V gene. Unmatched junction bases numbered 5, after V lost 5 bases and J lost 7 bases.

This clone was found a few times. The rearrangement joins TRBV9 to TRBJ2-5; TRBD2 matches at 8 bases. Germline CDR1 SGDLS, CDR2 YYNGEE. V lost 0 bases and J lost 5; bases outside the gene matches: 6. This CDR3 comprises 15 residues. The CDR3 is CASSVAGGGSETQYF. The CDR3, as DNA: TGTGCCAGCAGCGTAGCGGGGGGGGGTTCGGAGACCCAGTACTTC.

The chain couples TRBV23-1 to TRBJ2-1; TRBD1 agrees at 9 bases. TRBV23-1 is sorted into the ORF group, with uncertain function. The CDR3 spans 16 residues. The junction had 5 bases not matched to a gene; V was cut back by 0 bases and J by 5 bases. CDR3: CASSQSRTGAHNEQFF. The CDR3 DNA reads as TGCGCCAGCAGTCAATCCCGGACAGGGGCCCACAATGAGCAGTTCTTC.

The rearrangement uses TRBV15 and TRBJ2-7, with D uncertain. Germline CDR1 is LNHNV and CDR2 is YYDKDF (reference sequence). The CDR3 is 14 residues long. V dropped 4 bases and J dropped 3 bases, with 13 bases sitting between them. CDR3 nucleotide sequence: TGTGCCACCAGCACGGCCGCGGTCCTCTACGAGCAGTACTTC. It yields the protein CATSTAAVLYEQYF.

The CDR3 nucleotides read TGCGCCAGCGCCAACTTTTACGAGCAGTACTTC. It yields the protein CASANFYEQYF. The gene calls are TRBV10-2 and TRBJ2-7; D is undetermined. The germline V gene has CDR1 WSHSY and CDR2 SAAADI. The CDR3 extends over 11 amino acids. V was cut by 8 bases and J by 4 bases, with 9 bases left in between.

This rearrangement joins TRBV6-6 to TRBJ2-7; D unresolved. The length of the CDR3 is 14 residues. Trimming took 2 bases from V and 2 from J, leaving 10 bases between them. Germline CDR1 and CDR2: MNHNY and SVGAGI (reference sequence). The CDR3 DNA sequence: TGTGCCAGCAGTTACGAACGGGTTACCTACGAGCAGTACTTC. Translated: CASSYERVTYEQYF.

The V and J genes are TRBV6-2 or TRBV6-3 and TRBJ2-7; 10 positions match TRBD2. J gave up 2 bases and V 5 bases, and 3 bases lay outside the gene matches. Germline V CDR1 and CDR2: MNHEY, SVGEGT. There are 14 residues in the CDR3. The CDR3 sequence is CASSLAGVAYEQYF. DNA of the CDR3: TGTGCCAGCAGTCTAGCGGGAGTCGCCTACGAGCAGTACTTC.

This chain connects TRBV19 to TRBJ2-3; tentatively, D is TRBD2 (5 bases). V lost 8 bases, J lost 0 bases, and 18 bases lay in between. The CDR3 loop spans 16 amino acids. Germline V gene lookup returns CDR1 LNHDA and CDR2 SQIVND (reference sequence). The CDR3 protein is CASGAVLAPSTDTQYF. CDR3 DNA: TGTGCCAGTGGTGCGGTCCTAGCCCCTAGCACAGATACGCAGTATTTT.

The chain uses TRBV27 and TRBJ1-5; TRBD1 matches 10 bases. J was trimmed by 2 bases and V by 0 bases; bases with no gene match: 7. CDR1 is MNHEY and CDR2 is SMNVEV in the germline V gene (reference sequence). CDR3 size: 18 residues. The CDR3 is CASSLSTGGGGGNQPQHF. CDR3 DNA: TGTGCCAGCAGTTTATCGACAGGGGGCGGAGGGGGCAATCAGCCCCAGCATTTT.

CDR3 loop: CASSIVQGENQPQHF. CDR3 sequence (DNA): TGTGCCAGCAGCATAGTACAGGGGGAAAATCAGCCCCAGCATTTT. This chain links TRBV5-4 with TRBJ1-5; TRBD1 matches 8 bases. CDR1 and CDR2 (germline): SGHNT, YYREEE (reference sequence). CDR3 length equals 15 residues. J gave up 4 bases and V 4 bases, and 7 bases lay outside the gene matches.

J is TRBJ2-7 and V is TRBV18, with D unclear. The germline gives CDR1 KGHSH, CDR2 LQKENI. Trimming shortened V by 3 bases and J by 7 bases, and 13 bases separated the two germline ends. The CDR3 is 13 amino acids. The CDR3 reads CASSPPADREQYF. CDR3 coding DNA: TGTGCCAGCTCACCTCCGGCGGATAGAGAGCAGTACTTC.

V and J are TRBV4-3 and TRBJ2-7; 7 bases map to TRBD1. V lost 4 bases to trimming and J lost 2 bases; unmatched junction nucleotides: 8. Germline lookup yields CDR1 LGHNA and CDR2 YSLEER. This CDR3 comprises 15 residues. The CDR3 loop reads CASSLTGAGPYEQYF. The DNA of the CDR3 is TGCGCCAGCAGCCTTACAGGGGCAGGTCCCTACGAGCAGTACTTC.

The rearrangement joins TRBV6-6 to TRBJ2-7; D remains unclear. CDR1 is MNHNY and CDR2 is SVGAGI in the germline V gene (reference sequence). This CDR3 region has 15 residues. The germline V and J ends were trimmed by 0 bases and 6 bases, with 15 bases remaining between them. The CDR3 spells CASSYSIVAGTEQYF. The CDR3 nucleotides read TGTGCCAGCAGTTACTCGATAGTGGCAGGTACCGAGCAGTACTTC.

This clone was recorded once. V is TRBV24-1 and J is TRBJ2-5; the match to TRBD2 covers 8 bases. Germline V lookup: CDR1 KGHDR, CDR2 SFDVKD. The junction had 2 bases not matched to a gene; V was cut back by 9 bases and J by 3 bases. The CDR3 runs 12 residues. CDR3 in amino acids: CATHSGEETQYF. In DNA, the CDR3 is TGTGCCACCCATAGCGGGGAAGAGACCCAGTACTTC.

The CDR3 DNA reads as TGTGCCAGCAGCCAAGACGTATCCGAGCAGTACTTC. This sequence encodes CASSQDVSEQYF. The chain employs TRBV14 and TRBJ2-7; D is undetermined. Looked up from germline, CDR1 is SGHDN and CDR2 is FVKESK. CDR3 length: 12 amino acids. Trimming shortened V by 0 bases and J by 6 bases, and 6 bases separated the two germline ends.

This chain uses TRBV6-5 with TRBJ2-1; 8 bases line up with TRBD2. Germline V CDR1 and CDR2: MNHEY, SVGAGI. CDR3 size: 12 residues. V was pared by 5 bases and J by 10 bases, with 4 bases of the junction left unmatched. This chain's CDR3 is CASSIGLAEQFF. CDR3 nucleotide sequence: TGTGCCAGCAGTATTGGACTAGCCGAGCAGTTCTTC.

V is TRBV19 and J is TRBJ1-4; D is perhaps TRBD1 (6 bases). Trimming left V 2 bases short and J 8 bases short, with 15 bases between. The CDR3 loop spans 15 amino acids. Germline V gives CDR1 LNHDA, CDR2 SQIVND (reference sequence). CDR3 sequence (DNA): TGTGCCAGTAGTATAATGGCAGGGGTAGGGGAAAAACTGTTTTTT. Residues: CASSIMAGVGEKLFF.

CDR3 in amino acids: CATSDALTYEQYF. CDR3 nucleotide sequence: TGTGCCACCAGTGACGCCCTAACCTACGAGCAGTACTTC. The chain has TRBV24-1 and TRBJ2-7; no reliable D call. The V gene's germline CDR1 is KGHDR and CDR2 SFDVKD. This CDR3 is built from 13 residues. With 4 bases removed from V and 2 bases from J, the gap between germline ends came to 8 bases.

The chain joins TRBV5-4 to TRBJ1-1, with 7 bases that match TRBD1. With 2 bases clipped from V and 2 bases from J, the junction kept 3 bases outside the gene matches. In germline, CDR1 is SGHNT, CDR2 YYREEE (reference sequence). CDR3 length: 14 amino acids. The CDR3 DNA reads TGTGCCAGCAGCTTTCGACAGGGTAACACTGAAGCTTTCTTT. Translation: CASSFRQGNTEAFF.